A single sample gave rise to the 22 T cell receptor beta chains below, sequenced in a study of blood T cell repertoires in COVID-19. TCRdb's table, derived via immunoSEQ multiplex PCR, lists solely in-frame clones and lacks some. The table records over 60,000 clones, about 90% of them present only once. Sequencing was done on a sample of peripheral blood. Receptor source: a man aged 50 to 60 with COVID-19, enrolled during active disease.

The chain links TRBV6-5 to TRBJ1-6, with D tentatively TRBD1 (5 bases). Trimming took off 0 bases at V and 7 bases at J, with 7 bases between the two ends. Germline V gene data show CDR1 as MNHEY and CDR2 as SVGAGI. The CDR3 consists of 14 residues. DNA for the CDR3: TGTGCCAGCAGTTACTCACCAGGGAATTCACCCCTCCACTTT. Its protein is CASSYSPGNSPLHF.

The chain joins TRBV20-1 to TRBJ1-1; D ambiguous. The CDR3 consists of 10 residues. Germline lookup yields CDR1 DFQATT and CDR2 SNEGSKA (reference sequence). V was pared by 7 bases and J by 5 bases, with 8 bases between. As DNA, the CDR3 is TGCAGTGTAAAGAGGACTGAAGCTTTCTTT. Translated: CSVKRTEAFF.

This chain uses TRBV6-5 with TRBJ2-7; a possible D gene is TRBD1 (6 bases). V gave up 8 bases and J gave up 3 bases, with 14 bases separating them. The CDR3 is 13 amino acids. Per germline, CDR1 MNHEY and CDR2 SVGAGI. The CDR3 is CASQGLRYYEQYF. Written as DNA, the CDR3 is TGTGCCAGCCAGGGGTTACGATACTACGAGCAGTACTTC.

The rearrangement joins TRBV28 to TRBJ2-7; D perhaps matches TRBD1 (6 bases). The CDR3 loop spans 13 amino acids. Between the trimmed V and J ends, which lost 4 bases and 9 bases, there was a span of 16 bases. The germline CDR1 and CDR2 sequences are MDHEN and SYDVKM. The CDR3 DNA reads as TGTGCCAGCAGTTCAAGACAGGTACGAGGGCAGTACTTC. Translated, it gives CASSSRQVRGQYF. The full variable domain, with the rest looked up from reference TRBV28 and TRBJ2-7, is DVKVTQSSRYLVKRTGEKVFLECVQDMDHENMFWYRQDPGLGLRLIYFSYDVKMKEKGDIPEGYSVSREKKERFSLILESASTNQTSMYLCASSSRQVRGQYFGPGTRLTVT.

CDR3 in amino acids: CASSPPPQGWEETQYF. DNA for the CDR3: TGTGCCAGCAGCCCTCCCCCACAGGGGTGGGAGGAGACCCAGTACTTC. This chain links TRBV3-1 (or the pseudogene TRBV3-2) with TRBJ2-5; 7 nucleotides line up with TRBD1. J lost 5 bases, V lost 4 bases, and 13 bases had no gene match. CDR1 and CDR2 (germline): LGHDT, YNNKEL (reference sequence). CDR3 length equals 16 residues.

This chain connects TRBV28 to TRBJ2-4, with no clear D. Germline V gene sequence: CDR1 MDHEN, CDR2 SYDVKM. V was clipped by 6 bases and J by 0 bases, with 15 bases between them. The CDR3 has 16 amino acids. CDR3 DNA sequence: TGTGCCAGCAGATTGAGAAGTACAGTAGCCAAAAACATTCAGTACTTC. It translates to CASRLRSTVAKNIQYF.

This sequence joins TRBV5-1 and TRBJ2-2; 9 positions agree with TRBD1. The CDR3 contains 16 residues. CDR1 is SGHRS and CDR2 is YFSETQ in the germline V gene. V gave up 0 bases and J gave up 8 bases; unmatched junction bases: 8. CDR3 nucleotide sequence: TGCGCCAGCAGCTTGGCTGGGACAGGGTTTTCGGGGGAGCTGTTTTTT. It translates to CASSLAGTGFSGELFF.

This chain connects TRBV18 to TRBJ1-1, with 7 nucleotides matching TRBD1. Per germline, CDR1 KGHSH and CDR2 LQKENI. This CDR3 has 15 residues. The J segment lost 4 bases and the V segment lost 4 bases, leaving 9 bases of the junction unmatched. The CDR3 DNA reads TGTGCCAGCTCACTCGAGGGCAGGGGGGTCACTGAAGCTTTCTTT. It is translated as CASSLEGRGVTEAFF.

The CDR3 DNA follows: TGTGCCAGTCCGAAAGGACAGATTAACACCGGGGAGCTGTTTTTT. Protein sequence: CASPKGQINTGELFF. The chain joins TRBV19 to TRBJ2-2, with TRBD1 as a possible D gene (6 bases). V lost 8 bases and J lost 2, with 15 bases in between. The CDR3 is 15 amino acids. Germline V gene sequence: CDR1 LNHDA, CDR2 SQIVND (reference sequence).

The table lists this clone with a few counts. This chain uses TRBV4-3 with TRBJ2-7; the match to TRBD2 covers 9 bases. Germline V gene sequence: CDR1 LGHNA, CDR2 YSLEER. The CDR3 covers 18 residues. The V segment lost 0 bases and the J segment 3 bases; nucleotides outside the gene matches: 12. The chain's CDR3 is CASSQDMASGILHYEQYF. CDR3 sequence (DNA): TGCGCCAGCAGCCAAGATATGGCTAGCGGGATCCTGCACTACGAGCAGTACTTC.

The genes are TRBV6-2 or TRBV6-3 and TRBJ2-4; D gene uncertain. The V gene's germline CDR1 is MNHEY and CDR2 SVGEGT. The CDR3 is 13 amino acids. Trimming took off 0 bases at V and 5 bases at J, with 5 bases between the two ends. The CDR3 DNA reads TGTGCCAGCAGTTACTCCCGGGAAAACATTCAGTACTTC. This codes for CASSYSRENIQYF.

The chain carries TRBV5-5 and TRBJ1-2, with TRBD1 matching over 10 bases. V shed 4 bases, J shed 4 bases, and the junction held 4 bases outside the gene matches. Germline CDR1 SGHKS, CDR2 YYEKEE (reference sequence). This CDR3 is 14 amino acids long. The CDR3 bases are TGTGCCAGCAGCATGCGGACAGGGGGCTATGGCTACACCTTC. Translated: CASSMRTGGYGYTF.

The chain is built from TRBV5-1 and TRBJ2-2; D may be TRBD2 (7 bases). The length of the CDR3 is 16 residues. Trimming removed 4 bases from V and 1 base from J, with 14 bases in between. The germline V gene encodes CDR1 SGHRS and CDR2 YFSETQ. Written as DNA, the CDR3 is TGCGCCAGCAGCGCAAGGGGGGGTTTGAACACCGGGGAGCTGTTTTTT. Residues: CASSARGGLNTGELFF.

The chain recombines TRBV24-1 with TRBJ2-1, with 13 bases that match TRBD2. CDR3 length: 16 residues. Losses at the gene ends were 3 bases for V and 9 bases for J; bases not matched to a gene: 7. Looked up from germline, CDR1 is KGHDR and CDR2 is SFDVKD. The CDR3 is CATSDPGLAGVFEQFF. The CDR3 nucleotides read TGTGCCACCAGTGATCCTGGACTAGCGGGAGTGTTTGAGCAGTTCTTC.

The rearrangement uses TRBV2 and TRBJ2-1; 9 bases match TRBD1. The CDR3 is 14 amino acids. J gave up 7 bases and V 5 bases, and 6 bases lay outside the gene matches. Germline V gene sequence: CDR1 SNHLY, CDR2 FYNNEI. The CDR3 sequence is CASSNRGRGNEQFF. The CDR3 bases are TGTGCCAGCAGTAACAGGGGGCGGGGAAATGAGCAGTTCTTC.

The V gene is TRBV7-3, the J gene TRBJ1-1, with D possibly being TRBD1 (5 bases). The CDR3 is 15 amino acids. Trimming pared 1 base from V and 1 base from J, leaving 10 bases between. CDR1 is SGHTA and CDR2 is FQGTGA in the germline V gene. The chain's CDR3 is CASSLMAGPNTEAFF. CDR3 DNA sequence: TGTGCCAGCAGCTTAATGGCAGGGCCGAACACTGAAGCTTTCTTT.

DNA of the CDR3: TGCGCCAGCAGTGCAGGGCAGGCGAACTCTGGAAACACCATATATTTT. This sequence encodes CASSAGQANSGNTIYF. The chain recombines TRBV5-1 with TRBJ1-3; weak D call: TRBD1 (5 bases). V was clipped by 5 bases and J by 0 bases, with 15 bases between them. CDR1 is SGHRS, CDR2 YFSETQ, per germline. This CDR3 comprises 16 residues.

V usage is TRBV7-9 and J usage is TRBJ2-3; 7 nucleotides match TRBD2. The CDR3 is 18 residues long. CDR1 SEHNR and CDR2 FQNEAQ come from the germline V gene (reference sequence). V was pared by 1 base and J by 2 bases, with 12 bases of the junction left unmatched. DNA of the CDR3: TGTGCCAGCAGCTTAGTCTATTCGGGGCGGGGGACCACAGATACGCAGTATTTT. This translates into CASSLVYSGRGTTDTQYF.

The gene calls are TRBV15 and TRBJ2-5; the match to TRBD2 covers 7 bases. Trimming removed 2 bases from V and 1 base from J; junction bases left unmatched: 7. The CDR3 length is 16 residues. Germline assignment: CDR1 LNHNV and CDR2 YYDKDF (reference sequence). CDR3 region: CATSRQTSMVQETQYF. CDR3 coding DNA: TGTGCCACCAGCAGACAGACTAGCATGGTCCAAGAGACCCAGTACTTC.

On this clone: Germline and junction disagree at one end, which may indicate a read error. The chain links TRBV7-8 to TRBJ2-7; 8 bases fit TRBD2. The CDR3 has 19 residues. Germline loops: CDR1 SGHVS, CDR2 FQNEAQ. CDR3 nucleotide sequence: TGTGCCCGCAGCTTTCGGGGGGGGGAGGGGGGCGGGTCCGTATCCGGGCAGTACTTC. Translating it yields CARSFRGGEGGGSVSGQYF.

The rearrangement joins TRBV7-2 to TRBJ1-2; possibly TRBD1 for D (5 bases). V lost 1 base to trimming and J lost 4 bases, with 10 bases between them. Looked up from germline, CDR1 is SGHTA and CDR2 is FQGNSA. This CDR3 has 14 residues. CDR3 loop: CASSLVQGSYGYTF. CDR3 DNA: TGTGCCAGCAGCTTAGTGCAGGGAAGCTATGGCTACACCTTC.

This clone has only one observation. The rearrangement links TRBV7-2 to TRBJ1-1; D ambiguous. Trimming took off 6 bases at V and 11 bases at J, with 25 bases between the two ends. The length of the CDR3 is 15 residues. CDR1 is SGHTA, CDR2 FQGNSA, per germline. The CDR3 bases are TGTGCCAGCAGAGGACTCCCTCTATCCGGTCGTGGGGCTTTCTTT. This encodes CASRGLPLSGRGAFF.